This T cell receptor (beta chain) was profiled in a study of cytomegalovirus exposure and HLA in healthy donors. General study results and limits: When presence/absence was analysed, sequencing depth was taken to be roughly uniform across donors.

As to this clone: Its antigen remains unknown.

This PCR relied on a set of 60 Vbeta primers and 13 Jbeta primers. As originally analysed: Some 10 million shared chains were among the approximately 76 million unique TCR beta chains that a later analysis counted. Measured with immunoSEQ multiplex PCR; TCRdb has only the in-frame clones, and not every one. The V and J calls and clone size are taken from that table; D and trimming were inferred from the DNA. The sample has 200,000 to 250,000 clones, around 78% seen once. The CDR3 sequence is 15 residues long. CDR1 is MNHEY, CDR2 SVGAGI, per germline. The V gene end was trimmed by 5 bases and the J gene end by 4 bases; junction bases not matched to a gene: 7.

V and J are TRBV6-5 and TRBJ1-3, with 8 bases that match TRBD1. This sequence originates from a boy between 5 and 17 years old in good health and CMV-seronegative. The sequenced sample was PBMCs. DNA of the CDR3: TGTGCCAGCAGTCGGGACAGGCCAGAGGGAAACACCATATATTTT. It specifies CASSRDRPEGNTIYF.